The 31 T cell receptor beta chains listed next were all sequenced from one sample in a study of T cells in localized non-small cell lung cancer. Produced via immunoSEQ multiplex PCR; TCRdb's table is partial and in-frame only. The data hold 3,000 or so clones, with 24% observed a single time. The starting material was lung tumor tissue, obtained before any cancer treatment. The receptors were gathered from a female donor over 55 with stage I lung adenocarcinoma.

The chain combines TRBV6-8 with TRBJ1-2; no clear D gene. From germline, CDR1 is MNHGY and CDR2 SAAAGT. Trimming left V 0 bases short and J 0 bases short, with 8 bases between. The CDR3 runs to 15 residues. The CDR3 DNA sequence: TGTGCCAGCAGTTACTCGCCCAGAGCTAACTATGGCTACACCTTC. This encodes CASSYSPRANYGYTF.

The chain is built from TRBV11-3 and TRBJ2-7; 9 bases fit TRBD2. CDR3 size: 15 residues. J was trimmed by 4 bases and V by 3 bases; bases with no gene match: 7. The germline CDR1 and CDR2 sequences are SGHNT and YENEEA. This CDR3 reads CASSLDGGGAYEQYF. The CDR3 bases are TGTGCCAGCAGCTTGGACGGCGGGGGGGCTTACGAGCAGTACTTC.

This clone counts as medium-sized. This CDR3 reads CASSLTMSQNIQYF. The CDR3 coding sequence is TGTGCCAGCAGCTTGACAATGTCCCAAAACATTCAGTACTTC. The chain links TRBV11-3 to TRBJ2-4; D gene ambiguous. This CDR3 comprises 14 residues. Germline-derived CDR1 and CDR2 are SGHNT and YENEEA. Between the trimmed V and J ends, which lost 3 bases and 5 bases, there was a span of 11 bases. The variable domain in full, with the rest retrieved from reference TRBV11-3 and TRBJ2-4, is EAGVVQSPRYKIIEKKQPVAFWCNPISGHNTLYWYLQNLGQGPELLIRYENEEAVDDSQLPKDRFSAERLKGVDSTLKIQPAELGDSAVYLCASSLTMSQNIQYFGAGTRLSVL.

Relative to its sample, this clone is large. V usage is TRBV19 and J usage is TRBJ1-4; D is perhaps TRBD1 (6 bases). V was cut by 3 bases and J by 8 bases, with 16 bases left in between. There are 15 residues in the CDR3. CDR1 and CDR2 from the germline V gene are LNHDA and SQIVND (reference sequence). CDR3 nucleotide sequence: TGTGCCAGTAGTATCGGGGGGGCTTTAGGAGAAAAACTGTTTTTT. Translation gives CASSIGGALGEKLFF.

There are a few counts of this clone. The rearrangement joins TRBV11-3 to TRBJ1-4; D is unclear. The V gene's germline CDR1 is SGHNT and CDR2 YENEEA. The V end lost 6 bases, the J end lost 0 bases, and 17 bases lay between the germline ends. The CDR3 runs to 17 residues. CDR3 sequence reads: CASSPPSDIATNEKLFF. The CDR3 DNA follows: TGTGCCAGCAGTCCACCCAGTGACATTGCAACTAATGAAAAACTGTTTTTT.

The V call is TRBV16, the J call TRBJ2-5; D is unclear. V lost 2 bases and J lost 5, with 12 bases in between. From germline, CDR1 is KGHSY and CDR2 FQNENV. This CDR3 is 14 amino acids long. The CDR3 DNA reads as TGTGCCAGCAGCCAAGAAGTCCTGAGGGAGACCCAGTACTTC. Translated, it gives CASSQEVLRETQYF.

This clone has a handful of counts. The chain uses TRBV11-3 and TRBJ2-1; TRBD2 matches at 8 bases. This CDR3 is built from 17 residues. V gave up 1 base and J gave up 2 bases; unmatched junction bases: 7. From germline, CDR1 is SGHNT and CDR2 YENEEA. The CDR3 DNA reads TGTGCCAGCAGCTTAGTGGCGCGGGGGGCTACCTACAATGAGCAGTTCTTC. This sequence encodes CASSLVARGATYNEQFF.

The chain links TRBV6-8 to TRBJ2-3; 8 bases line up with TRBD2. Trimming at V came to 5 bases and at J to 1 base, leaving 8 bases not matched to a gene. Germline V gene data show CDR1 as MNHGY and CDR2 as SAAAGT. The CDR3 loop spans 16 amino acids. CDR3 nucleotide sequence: TGTGCCAGCAGTGTGGAGCGGGGGTTGGGCACAGATACGCAGTATTTT. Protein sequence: CASSVERGLGTDTQYF.

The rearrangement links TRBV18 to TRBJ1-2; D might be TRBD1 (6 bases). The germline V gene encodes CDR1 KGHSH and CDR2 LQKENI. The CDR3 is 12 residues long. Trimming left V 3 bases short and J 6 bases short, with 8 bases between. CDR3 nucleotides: TGTGCCAGCTCACCTTCAGGGGATGGCTACACCTTC. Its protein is CASSPSGDGYTF.

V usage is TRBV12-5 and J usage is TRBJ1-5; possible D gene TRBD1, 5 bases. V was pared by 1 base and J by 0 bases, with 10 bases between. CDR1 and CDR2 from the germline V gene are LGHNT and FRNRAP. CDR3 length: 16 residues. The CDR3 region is CASGLGTLYSNQPQHF. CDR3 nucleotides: TGTGCTAGTGGTTTGGGGACACTATATAGCAATCAGCCCCAGCATTTT.

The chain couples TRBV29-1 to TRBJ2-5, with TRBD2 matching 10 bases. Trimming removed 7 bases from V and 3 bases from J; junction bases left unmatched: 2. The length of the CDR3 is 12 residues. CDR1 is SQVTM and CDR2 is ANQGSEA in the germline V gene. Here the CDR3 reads CSAGLAEETQYF. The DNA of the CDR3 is TGCAGCGCCGGACTAGCGGAAGAGACCCAGTACTTC. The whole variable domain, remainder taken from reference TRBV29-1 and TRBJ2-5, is SAVISQKPSRDICQRGTSLTIQCQVDSQVTMMFWYRQQPGQSLTLIATANQGSEATYESGFVIDKFPISRPNLTFSTLTVSNMSPEDSSIYLCSAGLAEETQYFGPGTRLLVL.

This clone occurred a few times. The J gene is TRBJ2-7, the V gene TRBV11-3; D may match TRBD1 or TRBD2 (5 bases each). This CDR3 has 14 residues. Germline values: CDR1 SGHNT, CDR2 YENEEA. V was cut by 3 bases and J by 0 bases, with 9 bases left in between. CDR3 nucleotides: TGTGCCAGCAGCTTGGTAGGGACCTCCTACGAGCAGTACTTC. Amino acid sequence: CASSLVGTSYEQYF.

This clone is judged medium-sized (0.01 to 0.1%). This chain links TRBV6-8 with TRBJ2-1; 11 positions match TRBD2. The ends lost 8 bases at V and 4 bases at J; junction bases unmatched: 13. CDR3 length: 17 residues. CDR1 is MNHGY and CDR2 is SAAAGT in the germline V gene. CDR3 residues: CASLGGLADPMYNEQFF. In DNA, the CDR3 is TGTGCCAGCCTCGGGGGACTAGCGGACCCGATGTACAATGAGCAGTTCTTC.

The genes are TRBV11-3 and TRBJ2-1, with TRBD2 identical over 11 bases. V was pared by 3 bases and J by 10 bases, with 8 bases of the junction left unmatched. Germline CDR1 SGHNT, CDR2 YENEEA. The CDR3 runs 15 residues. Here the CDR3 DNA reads TGTGCCAGCAGCTTTAGCGGGGGGGCGGCGTTGGAGCAGTTCTTC. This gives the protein CASSFSGGAALEQFF.

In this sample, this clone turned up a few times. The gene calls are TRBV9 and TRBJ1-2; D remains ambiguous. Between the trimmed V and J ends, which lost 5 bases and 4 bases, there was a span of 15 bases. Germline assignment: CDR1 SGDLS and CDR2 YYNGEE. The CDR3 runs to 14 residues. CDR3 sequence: CASSESGFIYGYTF. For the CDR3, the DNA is TGTGCCAGCAGTGAATCCGGGTTCATCTATGGCTACACCTTC.

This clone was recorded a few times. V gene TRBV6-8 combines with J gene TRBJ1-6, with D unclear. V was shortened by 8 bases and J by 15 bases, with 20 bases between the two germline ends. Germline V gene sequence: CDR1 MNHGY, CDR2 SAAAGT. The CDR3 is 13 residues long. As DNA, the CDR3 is TGTGCCAGCTTCGAGGGTGGCCCGCTAAACCTCCACTTT. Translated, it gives CASFEGGPLNLHF.

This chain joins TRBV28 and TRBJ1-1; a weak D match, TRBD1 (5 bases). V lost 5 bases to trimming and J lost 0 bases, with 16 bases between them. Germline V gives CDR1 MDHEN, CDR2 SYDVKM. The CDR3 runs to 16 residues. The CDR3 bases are TGTGCCAGCAGTCGACCGGGACTATTAATGAACACTGAAGCTTTCTTT. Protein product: CASSRPGLLMNTEAFF.

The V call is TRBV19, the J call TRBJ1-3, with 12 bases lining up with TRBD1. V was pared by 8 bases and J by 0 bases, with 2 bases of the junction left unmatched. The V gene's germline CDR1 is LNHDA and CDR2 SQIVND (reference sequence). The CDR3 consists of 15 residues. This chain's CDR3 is CASRDRGLSGNTIYF. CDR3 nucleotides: TGTGCCAGTCGGGACAGGGGGCTCTCTGGAAACACCATATATTTT.

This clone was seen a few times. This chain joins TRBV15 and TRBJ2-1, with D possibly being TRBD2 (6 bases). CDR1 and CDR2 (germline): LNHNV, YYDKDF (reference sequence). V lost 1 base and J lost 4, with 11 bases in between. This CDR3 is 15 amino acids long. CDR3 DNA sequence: TGTGCCACCAGCAGAGTTCGGGACTTTTACAATGAGCAGTTCTTC. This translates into CATSRVRDFYNEQFF.

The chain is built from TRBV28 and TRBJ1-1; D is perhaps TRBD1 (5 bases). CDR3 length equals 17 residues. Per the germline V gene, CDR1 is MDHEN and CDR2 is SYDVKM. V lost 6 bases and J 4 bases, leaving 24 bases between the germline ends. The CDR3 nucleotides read TGTGCCAGCAGCCGGCGATGGGCGGTGGGGGAGGGCACTGAAGCTTTCTTT. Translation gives CASSRRWAVGEGTEAFF.

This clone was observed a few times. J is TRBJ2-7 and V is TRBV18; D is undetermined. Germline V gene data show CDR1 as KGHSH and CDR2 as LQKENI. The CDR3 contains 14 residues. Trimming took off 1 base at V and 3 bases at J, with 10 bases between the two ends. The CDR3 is CASSPLNSHYEQYF. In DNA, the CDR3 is TGTGCCAGCTCACCACTCAACAGCCACTACGAGCAGTACTTC.

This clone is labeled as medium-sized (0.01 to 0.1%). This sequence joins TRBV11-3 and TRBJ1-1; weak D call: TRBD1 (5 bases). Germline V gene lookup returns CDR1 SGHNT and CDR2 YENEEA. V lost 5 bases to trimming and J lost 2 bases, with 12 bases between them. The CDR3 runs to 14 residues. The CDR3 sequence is CASSQTGTNTEAFF. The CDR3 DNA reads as TGTGCCAGCAGCCAAACCGGGACCAACACTGAAGCTTTCTTT.

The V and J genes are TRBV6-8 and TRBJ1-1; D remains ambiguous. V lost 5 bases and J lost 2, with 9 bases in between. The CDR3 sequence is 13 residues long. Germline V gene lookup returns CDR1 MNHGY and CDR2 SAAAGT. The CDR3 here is CASSAWGNTEAFF. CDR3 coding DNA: TGTGCCAGCAGTGCGTGGGGAAACACTGAAGCTTTCTTT.

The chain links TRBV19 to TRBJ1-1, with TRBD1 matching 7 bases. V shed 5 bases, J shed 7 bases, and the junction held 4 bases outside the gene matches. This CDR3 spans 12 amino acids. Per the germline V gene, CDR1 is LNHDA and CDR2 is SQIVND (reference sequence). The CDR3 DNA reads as TGTGCCAGTAGTGCGGGACAGCGTGAAGCTTTCTTT. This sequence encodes CASSAGQREAFF.

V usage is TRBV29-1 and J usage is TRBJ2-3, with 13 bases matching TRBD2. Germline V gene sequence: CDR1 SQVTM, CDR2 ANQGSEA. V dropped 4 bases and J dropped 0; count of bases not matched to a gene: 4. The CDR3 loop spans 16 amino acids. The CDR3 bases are TGCAGCGTTGGGGGGACTAGCGGGGTAAGCACAGATACGCAGTATTTT. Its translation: CSVGGTSGVSTDTQYF.

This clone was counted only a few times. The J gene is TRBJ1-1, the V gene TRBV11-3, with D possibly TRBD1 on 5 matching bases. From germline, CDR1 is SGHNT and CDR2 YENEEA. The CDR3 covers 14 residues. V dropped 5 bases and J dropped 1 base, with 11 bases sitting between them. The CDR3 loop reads CASSQSGGNTEAFF. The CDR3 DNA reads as TGTGCCAGCAGCCAGTCGGGGGGGAACACTGAAGCTTTCTTT. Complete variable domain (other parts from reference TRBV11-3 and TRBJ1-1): EAGVVQSPRYKIIEKKQPVAFWCNPISGHNTLYWYLQNLGQGPELLIRYENEEAVDDSQLPKDRFSAERLKGVDSTLKIQPAELGDSAVYLCASSQSGGNTEAFFGQGTRLTVV.

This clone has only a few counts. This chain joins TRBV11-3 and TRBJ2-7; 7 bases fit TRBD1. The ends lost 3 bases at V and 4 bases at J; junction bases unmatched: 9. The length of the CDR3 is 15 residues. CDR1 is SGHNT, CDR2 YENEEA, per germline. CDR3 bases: TGTGCCAGCAGCTTGGCCGGGACAGAGCGATACGAGCAGTACTTC. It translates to CASSLAGTERYEQYF.

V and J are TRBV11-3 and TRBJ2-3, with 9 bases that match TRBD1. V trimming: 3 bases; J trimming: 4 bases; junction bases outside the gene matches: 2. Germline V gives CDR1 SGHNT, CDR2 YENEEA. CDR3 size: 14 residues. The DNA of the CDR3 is TGTGCCAGCAGCTTGGGGACAGGGCCAGATACGCAGTATTTT. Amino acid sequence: CASSLGTGPDTQYF.

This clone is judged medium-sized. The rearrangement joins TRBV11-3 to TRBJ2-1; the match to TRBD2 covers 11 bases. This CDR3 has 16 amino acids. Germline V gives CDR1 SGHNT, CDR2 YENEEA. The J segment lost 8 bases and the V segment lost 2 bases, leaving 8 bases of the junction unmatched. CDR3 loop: CASSLLAGGRADEQFF. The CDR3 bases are TGTGCCAGCAGCTTATTAGCGGGAGGGAGAGCCGATGAGCAGTTCTTC.

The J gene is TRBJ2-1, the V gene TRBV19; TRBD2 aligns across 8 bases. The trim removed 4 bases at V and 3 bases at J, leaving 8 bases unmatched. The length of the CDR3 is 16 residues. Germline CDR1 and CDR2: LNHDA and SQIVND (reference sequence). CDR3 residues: CASSTLRRGVYNEQFF. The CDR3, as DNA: TGTGCCAGTAGTACCCTTCGGCGGGGGGTCTACAATGAGCAGTTCTTC.

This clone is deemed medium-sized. The CDR3 DNA follows: TGTGCCAGCACCACCGACAGGGGTTTTGGCATTCAGTACTTC. Protein: CASTTDRGFGIQYF. This rearrangement joins TRBV9 to TRBJ2-4, with TRBD1 identical over 8 bases. The germline V gene has CDR1 SGDLS and CDR2 YYNGEE. The J segment lost 9 bases and the V segment lost 6 bases, leaving 11 bases of the junction unmatched. The CDR3 contains 14 residues.